This passage covers 2 T cell receptor beta chains from one sample sequenced in a study of T cells in Graves' hyperthyroidism and ophthalmopathy. TCR beta CDR3 region amplification was performed from RNA transcripts. First-round RT-PCR of the TCR CDR3 relied on the HTBI primer set. TCRdb used MiXCR to reprocess the multiplex PCR reads, holding one entry per CDR3 protein. The table lists 600,000 to 850,000 distinct CDR3 sequences, under 20% of them singletons. Sequences were obtained from blood. The source of these receptors is a woman between 45 and 60 years old with Graves' hyperthyroidism that later progressed to Graves' ophthalmopathy.

This clonotype was counted between two and nine times. The chain employs TRBV7-9 and TRBJ2-1; 7 nucleotides align to TRBD1. Germline V gene lookup returns CDR1 SEHNR and CDR2 FQNEAQ (reference sequence). This CDR3 has 16 residues. The junction had 7 bases not matched to a gene; V was cut back by 5 bases and J by 0 bases. CDR3 in DNA: TGTGCCAGCAGCCCCCGAGGGACAGCCTCCTACAATGAGCAGTTCTTC. This translates into CASSPRGTASYNEQFF.

The CDR3 loop is CASSLYIQTSSYNSPLHF. CDR3 bases: TGCGCCAGCAGCTTGTACATACAAACGAGCTCCTATAATTCACCCCTCCACTTT. The chain links TRBV5-1 to TRBJ1-6; D call uncertain. With 1 base removed from V and 0 bases from J, the gap between germline ends came to 14 bases. The CDR3 is 18 residues long. Germline V gene lookup returns CDR1 SGHRS and CDR2 YFSETQ.